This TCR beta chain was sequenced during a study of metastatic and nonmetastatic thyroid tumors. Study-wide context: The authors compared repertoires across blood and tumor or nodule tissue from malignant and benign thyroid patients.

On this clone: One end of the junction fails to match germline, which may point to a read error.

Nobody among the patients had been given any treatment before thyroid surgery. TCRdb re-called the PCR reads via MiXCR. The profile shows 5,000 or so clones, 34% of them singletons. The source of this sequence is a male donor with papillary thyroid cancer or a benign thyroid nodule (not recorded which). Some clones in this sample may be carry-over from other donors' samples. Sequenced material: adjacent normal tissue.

CDR3 sequence: CASGNPAGGTRLIDEQFF. The CDR3 DNA follows: TGCGCCAGCGGTAACCCAGCGGGAGGGACGCGGCTGATCGATGAGCAGTTCTTC. This chain connects TRBV6-2 or TRBV6-3 to TRBJ2-1; 10 bases map to TRBD2. CDR3 length equals 18 residues. The V gene's germline CDR1 is MNHEY and CDR2 SVGEGT.